Listed below are T cell receptor beta chains from one sample, sequenced in a study of blood T cell repertoires in COVID-19. Assay: immunoSEQ multiplex PCR; the TCRdb copy retains only in-frame clones and omits some. The table includes about 310,000 clones, roughly 84% detected once. Material: peripheral blood. The receptor set was obtained from a man aged 50 to 60 with active or convalescent COVID-19. The CDR3 runs from the conserved cysteine through the conserved F or W. The order of the fields is J gene, clone size, D gene, V gene, CDR3 protein, CDR3 DNA. The D gene is left open where the match is weak. The listing skips clone size in some rows; elsewhere it reads once, few, many or a size class.

J: TRBJ2-5
size: .
D: TRBD1
V: TRBV14
CDR3: CASDREETQYF
DNA: TGTGCCTCAGACAGGGAAGAGACCCAGTACTTC

J: TRBJ2-7
size: .
D: .
V: TRBV30
CDR3: CAWSRDEGTEDNF
DNA: TGTGCCTGGAGTCGGGATGAAGGGACTGAGGACAACTTC

J: TRBJ2-1
size: .
D: TRBD2
V: TRBV6-1
CDR3: CASRASGGNEQFF
DNA: TGTGCCAGCAGGGCTAGCGGGGGTAATGAGCAGTTCTTC

J: TRBJ2-2
size: .
D: TRBD1
V: TRBV28
CDR3: CASSSQGVGTGELFF
DNA: TGTGCCAGCAGCTCACAGGGGGTAGGCACCGGGGAGCTGTTTTTT

J: TRBJ2-3
size: .
D: TRBD2
V: TRBV5-1
CDR3: CASSLELSGGLADTQYF
DNA: TGCGCCAGCAGCTTGGAACTTAGCGGGGGACTGGCGGATACGCAGTATTTT

J: TRBJ2-6
size: .
D: .
V: TRBV7-2
CDR3: CASSLPGRSGANVLTF
DNA: TGTGCCAGCAGCTTGCCAGGGCGCTCTGGGGCCAACGTCCTGACTTTC

J: TRBJ2-3
size: once
D: TRBD2
V: TRBV7-8
CDR3: CASSLGLSTDTQYF
DNA: TGTGCCAGCAGCCTGGGACTAAGCACAGATACGCAGTATTTT

J: TRBJ1-2
size: once
D: .
V: TRBV6-6
CDR3: CASSSDQGSRYTF
DNA: TGTGCCAGCAGTTCGGATCAGGGTTCCCGCTACACCTTC

J: TRBJ2-3
size: .
D: .
V: TRBV9
CDR3: CASRGLTDTQYF
DNA: TGTGCCAGTCGCGGGCTCACAGATACGCAGTATTTT

J: TRBJ2-5
size: .
D: TRBD2
V: TRBV5-5
CDR3: CASSMIRAGQETQYF
DNA: TGTGCCAGCAGCATGATTCGAGCGGGACAAGAGACCCAGTACTTC

J: TRBJ2-7
size: .
D: .
V: TRBV7-2
CDR3: CASSADSTGGQYF
DNA: TGTGCCAGCAGCGCCGACAGTACAGGCGGGCAGTACTTC

J: TRBJ1-6
size: .
D: TRBD1
V: TRBV5-1
CDR3: CASSLDQGGNSPLHF
DNA: TGCGCCAGCAGCTTGGATCAGGGGGGTAATTCACCCCTCCACTTT

J: TRBJ1-6
size: .
D: .
V: TRBV15
CDR3: CATSRPQAGAVYYNSPLHF
DNA: TGTGCCACCAGCAGACCCCAGGCTGGGGCCGTATACTATAATTCACCCCTCCACTTT

J: TRBJ1-1
size: .
D: .
V: TRBV28
CDR3: CASSLWGEGELNTEAFF
DNA: TGTGCCAGCAGTTTATGGGGGGAGGGAGAGTTGAACACTGAAGCTTTCTTT

J: TRBJ1-5
size: .
D: .
V: TRBV6-2/TRBV6-3
CDR3: CASSYGGEGNQPQHF
DNA: TGTGCCAGCAGTTACGGGGGGGAAGGCAATCAGCCCCAGCATTTT

J: TRBJ1-4
size: .
D: .
V: TRBV9
CDR3: CASSGATNEKLFF
DNA: TGTGCCAGCAGCGGAGCAACTAATGAAAAACTGTTTTTT

J: TRBJ2-7
size: .
D: TRBD1
V: TRBV27
CDR3: CASSLDRGYEQYF
DNA: TGTGCCAGCAGTTTAGACAGGGGGTACGAGCAGTACTTC

J: TRBJ1-2
size: .
D: TRBD1
V: TRBV5-1
CDR3: CASSLKTGGANGYTF
DNA: TGCGCCAGCAGCTTGAAAACAGGGGGAGCGAATGGCTACACCTTC

J: TRBJ2-5
size: .
D: .
V: TRBV5-1
CDR3: CASSWRPGSEETQYF
DNA: TGCGCCAGCAGCTGGCGGCCGGGTTCTGAAGAGACCCAGTACTTC

J: TRBJ1-3
size: few
D: .
V: TRBV27
CDR3: CASSLPLGHGNTIYF
DNA: TGTGCCAGCAGTTTACCCCTGGGACATGGAAACACCATATATTTT

J: TRBJ2-3
size: .
D: TRBD2
V: TRBV13
CDR3: CASSSATSGGSGTQYF
DNA: TGTGCCAGCAGCTCCGCCACTAGCGGGGGGAGTGGTACGCAGTATTTT

J: TRBJ2-7
size: .
D: TRBD2
V: TRBV6-6
CDR3: CASSYSSLAGVYEQYF
DNA: TGTGCCAGCAGTTACTCGTCACTAGCGGGAGTTTACGAGCAGTACTTC

J: TRBJ1-1
size: .
D: TRBD1
V: TRBV28
CDR3: CASRSGQGNTEAFF
DNA: TGTGCCAGCAGAAGCGGACAGGGAAACACTGAAGCTTTCTTT

J: TRBJ1-2
size: .
D: .
V: TRBV5-1
CDR3: CASSLAGVDYGYTF
DNA: TGCGCCAGCAGCTTGGCCGGGGTCGACTATGGCTACACCTTC

J: TRBJ2-2
size: .
D: TRBD2
V: TRBV19
CDR3: CASSPRGSGRARTGELFF
DNA: TGTGCCAGTAGTCCCAGGGGGAGCGGGAGGGCCAGGACCGGGGAGCTGTTTTTT

J: TRBJ1-1
size: .
D: .
V: TRBV6-2/TRBV6-3
CDR3: CASSFTRGAEAFF
DNA: TGTGCCAGCAGTTTCACACGGGGGGCTGAAGCTTTCTTT

J: TRBJ1-1
size: few
D: .
V: TRBV28
CDR3: CASNKGGSNTEAFF
DNA: TGTGCCAGCAACAAAGGGGGATCGAACACTGAAGCTTTCTTT

J: TRBJ1-4
size: .
D: .
V: TRBV20-1
CDR3: CSASPLGTNEKLFF
DNA: TGCAGTGCTAGTCCCCTCGGGACTAATGAAAAACTGTTTTTT

J: TRBJ2-5
size: .
D: TRBD2
V: TRBV28
CDR3: CASSPWKIAGGGETQYF
DNA: TGTGCCAGCAGTCCATGGAAAATAGCGGGAGGCGGAGAGACCCAGTACTTC

J: TRBJ2-7
size: .
D: TRBD1
V: TRBV28
CDR3: CAITGQDIYEQYF
DNA: TGTGCCATCACGGGACAGGATATCTACGAGCAGTACTTC

J: TRBJ2-7
size: once
D: .
V: TRBV11-1
CDR3: CASSFPGNSEQYF
DNA: TGTGCCAGCAGCTTCCCAGGGAACAGCGAGCAGTACTTC

J: TRBJ1-2
size: .
D: .
V: TRBV7-9
CDR3: CASSLQGGYGYTF
DNA: TGTGCCAGCAGCCTACAGGGTGGCTATGGCTACACCTTC

J: TRBJ1-1
size: .
D: .
V: TRBV6-6
CDR3: CASSSQGDSTEAFF
DNA: TGTGCCAGCAGTTCACAGGGTGATAGCACTGAAGCTTTCTTT

J: TRBJ2-5
size: .
D: .
V: TRBV11-2
CDR3: CASSLDHYRGETQYF
DNA: TGTGCCAGCAGCTTAGACCACTACCGGGGGGAGACCCAGTACTTC

J: TRBJ2-1
size: few
D: TRBD1
V: TRBV29-1
CDR3: CSAGTVSYNEQFF
DNA: TGCAGCGCTGGGACAGTCTCCTACAATGAGCAGTTCTTC

J: TRBJ1-4
size: .
D: .
V: TRBV5-1
CDR3: CASSWGPTNEKLFF
DNA: TGCGCCAGCAGCTGGGGGCCAACTAATGAAAAACTGTTTTTT

J: TRBJ1-2
size: .
D: .
V: TRBV30
CDR3: CAWSVGAVDGYTF
DNA: TGTGCCTGGAGTGTAGGGGCAGTCGATGGCTACACCTTC

J: TRBJ2-1
size: .
D: .
V: TRBV7-2
CDR3: CASSLAGVSYNEQFF
DNA: TGTGCCAGCAGCTTAGCCGGGGTCTCCTACAATGAGCAGTTCTTC

J: TRBJ2-7
size: .
D: .
V: TRBV18
CDR3: CASSPGGVGGYEQYF
DNA: TGTGCCAGCTCACCTGGAGGGGTAGGAGGGTACGAGCAGTACTTC

J: TRBJ1-5
size: .
D: TRBD1
V: TRBV28
CDR3: CASVDATGVAFFQPQHF
DNA: TGTGCCAGCGTCGACGCGACAGGGGTGGCTTTCTTTCAGCCCCAGCATTTT

J: TRBJ2-5
size: few
D: TRBD1
V: TRBV18
CDR3: CASRDRKSVGKETQYF
DNA: TGTGCCAGCCGGGACAGAAAATCGGTCGGGAAAGAGACCCAGTACTTC

J: TRBJ2-3
size: .
D: .
V: TRBV5-1
CDR3: CASSLDGPGTQYF
DNA: TGCGCCAGCAGCTTAGATGGTCCCGGTACGCAGTATTTT